This TCR beta chain stems from a study of Ad26.COV2.S vaccination and SARS-CoV-2 variants (dated by TCRdb to 2020 to 2022). In terms of the full investigation: Vaccine-arm donors came from COV1001, a multicentre, randomized, double-blind, placebo-controlled phase I-IIa trial of Ad26.COV2.S in healthy adults. Ad26.COV2.S was administered intramuscularly at a dose of 5x10^10 or 1x10^11 viral particles, either as one shot or as two shots given 56 days apart. The specificity and breadth of SARS-CoV-2-reactive T cell receptors after Ad26.COV2.S vaccination were assessed by TCRbeta repertoire sequencing. The TCR-sequenced set comprised roughly 30 samples: some 20 Ad26.COV2.S vaccine recipients, 5 placebo recipients and 8 SARS-CoV-2 convalescent individuals. Participants in the trial were split at random into five groups of five each, receiving low-dose or high-dose Ad26.COV2.S once or twice, or else placebo on both occasions. Blinding of investigators to trial group allocation was maintained during experiments and outcome assessment.

Turning to this clone: Its antigen target is currently unknown. No base qualities exist here, and no much larger clone lies one base off it.

The immunoSEQ Assay was the method used to sequence TCRbeta CDR3 regions. After extraction, genomic DNA underwent amplification by bias-controlled multiplex PCR, followed by high-throughput sequencing. The original methods were these. Collapsing and filtering of sequences were performed to quantify the absolute abundance of each unique TCRbeta CDR3 region. T cell fraction was estimated by normalizing TCRbeta template counts to usable DNA, with usable DNA measured through amplification of reference genes found in all nucleated cells. Repertoire TCRs were annotated as SARS-CoV-2-specific by exact matching of V gene, CDR3 amino acid sequence and J gene to a known reactive TCR set. The reference SARS-CoV-2 TCR set was derived from MIRA and filtered for enrichment in COVID-19-positive ImmuneCODE repertoires, a step that removed public or cross-reactive TCRs. Based on the MIRA antigens, annotated TCRs were further analysed at the level of specific ORF or position within ORF. Breadth was defined as annotated unique rearrangements over total unique productive rearrangements; depth was the summed frequency of those rearrangements. TCR breadth was compared between groups using two-sided Wilcoxon rank-sum tests. TCRdb carries this immuneACCESS record with in-frame sequences only. Its versions omit some clonotypes, under half of them owing to an unresolved V gene in the studies checked, with the rest unexplained. Clonal size and the V and J genes are those of that table, whereas D and trimming came from the DNA. The sample table lists approximately 500,000 clones, approximately 90% of them with a count of one. The ten largest clones take up more than 10% of the sample.

CDR1 and CDR2, looked up from the germline V gene (reference sequence), are DFQATT and SNEGSKA. The CDR3 runs 11 residues from the cysteine to the phenylalanine. Solely the CDR3 DNA is kept, with 33 bases framed from the first base. Germline trimming: 6 bases from V, 6 bases from J; junction bases outside gene matches: 2. This specimen's treatment or condition label, interpreted: over 15 received Ad26.COV2.S at low or high dose, single or two shots; five or six received placebo; per-sample allocation not given. For vaccine and placebo recipients, repertoires were sequenced using samples collected on day 63 after the first injection. Cohort 1b enrolled fewer than 30 adults aged 18-55 years at a single site in Boston, USA, between 29 July and 7 August 2020. As a vaccine, Ad26.COV2.S was a replication-incompetent adenovirus type 26 vector that expressed a prefusion-stabilized SARS-CoV-2 spike protein derived from the original Wuhan strain.

Beyond this particular receptor, the publication reports: The study lacked the statistical power to compare responses across vaccine doses or regimens. Vaccine and placebo recipients had similar non-spike TCR breadth, a finding consistent with the vaccine containing only spike. The authors noted that total T cell responses may have been underestimated by the TCR breadth and depth analyses. Higher spike-specific TCR breadth was observed in Ad26.COV2.S recipients than in placebo recipients (P = 0.0014). After vaccination, substantial breadth of spike-specific CD8+ and CD4+ T cell responses was reported.

The source of this sequence is a person between 18 and 65 years old who received the Ad26.COV2.S COVID-19 vaccine or a placebo. The chain uses TRBV20-1 and TRBJ2-1; TRBD1 aligns with 7 central bases. The input for sequencing was peripheral blood, taken in a trial of Ad26.COV2.S vaccine versus placebo. The nucleotide sequence is TGCAGTGCCCACAGGGGCAATGAGCAGTTCTTC. Its product reads: CSAHRGNEQFF.